This TCR beta chain is from a study of blood T cells in healthy people across ages. Study information: When template switching was applied, about one barcoded beta molecule was captured per two T cells.

Study-level findings and limits: Per million T cells, TCR beta diversity dropped roughly linearly as age increased. PBMC samples, being unsorted, prevented any conclusive comparison of naive and antigen-experienced cells.

This clonotype was counted a few times. Its antigen is not known. V dropped 0 bases and J dropped 0 bases, with 10 bases sitting between them. The CDR3 is made up of 15 amino acids. Germline CDR1 is SGDLS and CDR2 is YYNGEE. PCR was performed a second time for roughly 7 to 11 cycles using a sample-barcoded 5' primer and a J-beta primer mix. TCRdb recomputed calls from the 5' RACE reads with MiXCR, one row per CDR3 protein. This table holds roughly 700,000 distinct CDR3 sequences, more than 40% found once. The study drew donors from healthy Caucasian individuals in Russia aged about 6 to 95. Sequencing was carried out using blood. This TCR was recovered from an older woman in good health. The J gene is TRBJ2-7, the V gene TRBV9; no definite D call. CDR3 sequence (DNA): TGTGCCAGCAGCGTAGGAGACCCGAGCTCCTACGAGCAGTACTTC. Amino acid sequence: CASSVGDPSSYEQYF. Full variable domain (rest looked up from reference TRBV9 and TRBJ2-7): DSGVTQTPKHLITATGQRVTLRCSPRSGDLSVYWYQQSLDQGLQFLIQYYNGEERAKGNILERFSAQQFPDLHSELNLSSLELGDSALYFCASSVGDPSSYEQYFGPGTRLTVT.